The 23 T cell receptor beta chains presented below share a single source sample, sequenced in a study of blood T cell repertoires in COVID-19. Produced via immunoSEQ multiplex PCR; TCRdb's table is partial and in-frame only. The sample carries roughly 150,000 clones, around four fifths recorded once. Sequencing input: peripheral blood. Source of these receptors: a man between 65 and 85 years old who had recovered from COVID-19.

This clone was detected a few times. The chain couples TRBV5-4 to TRBJ2-1, with 10 bases that match TRBD1. Germline loops: CDR1 SGHNT, CDR2 YYREEE (reference sequence). The CDR3 has 16 amino acids. Trimming removed 4 bases from V and 5 bases from J; junction bases left unmatched: 9. The CDR3 sequence is CASSPDRGIYNNEQFF. The CDR3 nucleotides read TGTGCCAGCAGCCCGGACAGGGGGATATACAACAATGAGCAGTTCTTC. Variable domain in full (rest from reference TRBV5-4 and TRBJ2-1): ETGVTQSPTHLIKTRGQQVTLRCSSQSGHNTVSWYQQALGQGPQFIFQYYREEENGRGNFPPRFSGLQFPNYSSELNVNALELDDSALYLCASSPDRGIYNNEQFFGPGTRLTVL.

The chain combines TRBV7-2 with TRBJ2-1; 7 positions agree with TRBD1. With 2 bases clipped from V and 3 bases from J, the junction kept 10 bases outside the gene matches. The CDR3 length is 17 residues. Germline CDR1 reads SGHTA; CDR2 reads FQGNSA. The CDR3 DNA sequence: TGTGCCAGCAGCTTATCCCCTGGGACAGAAATCTACAATGAGCAGTTCTTC. Its translation: CASSLSPGTEIYNEQFF.

The rearrangement joins TRBV28 to TRBJ2-5; D perhaps matches TRBD2 (6 bases). CDR1 is MDHEN and CDR2 is SYDVKM in the germline V gene. The CDR3 runs to 13 residues. V was cut by 2 bases and J by 3 bases, with 7 bases left in between. CDR3 sequence reads: CASSLGGKETQYF. CDR3 nucleotide sequence: TGTGCCAGCAGTTTAGGGGGGAAAGAGACCCAGTACTTC.

The chain links TRBV28 to TRBJ2-5; D gene ambiguous. The CDR3 loop spans 11 amino acids. Germline V gene data show CDR1 as MDHEN and CDR2 as SYDVKM. V was clipped by 1 base and J by 10 bases, with 7 bases between them. The CDR3 here is CASSLYSHQYF. For the CDR3, the DNA is TGTGCCAGCAGTTTATACAGCCACCAGTACTTC.

This chain connects TRBV29-1 to TRBJ2-5; D perhaps matches TRBD1 (5 bases). CDR3 length equals 13 residues. V shed 7 bases and J shed 5 bases, with 17 bases lying between them. The germline V gene encodes CDR1 SQVTM and CDR2 ANQGSEA. The CDR3 sequence: CSGAQQVMETQYF. In nucleotides, the CDR3 is TGCAGCGGGGCTCAACAGGTAATGGAGACCCAGTACTTC.

This clone came up many times. This chain uses TRBV19 with TRBJ1-5, with TRBD1 matching 7 bases. V was pared by 3 bases and J by 1 base, with 6 bases of the junction left unmatched. CDR3 length equals 16 residues. Germline V CDR1 and CDR2: LNHDA, SQIVND (reference sequence). The CDR3 spells CASSIATGLSNQPQHF. In DNA, the CDR3 is TGTGCCAGTAGTATCGCGACAGGGTTAAGCAATCAGCCCCAGCATTTT.

This rearrangement joins TRBV3-1 (or the pseudogene TRBV3-2) to TRBJ2-2; 8 nucleotides align to TRBD2. V dropped 3 bases and J dropped 5; count of bases not matched to a gene: 14. This CDR3 contains 18 residues. CDR1 and CDR2 from the germline V gene are LGHDT and YNNKEL (reference sequence). The CDR3 sequence: CASSQIAGTPARTGELFF. For the CDR3, the DNA is TGTGCCAGCAGCCAGATAGCGGGAACTCCGGCGAGGACCGGGGAGCTGTTTTTT.

The chain has TRBV11-2 and TRBJ2-7, with D possibly being TRBD2 (5 bases). This CDR3 has 16 amino acids. The V and J ends lost 5 bases and 1 base respectively, with 18 bases between them. Germline CDR1 and CDR2: SGHAT and FQNNGV. CDR3 amino acids: CASSTTIGVLSYEQYF. CDR3 bases: TGTGCCAGCAGCACAACAATCGGGGTCCTTTCCTACGAGCAGTACTTC. The variable domain in full, completed from reference TRBV11-2 and TRBJ2-7, reads EAGVAQSPRYKIIEKRQSVAFWCNPISGHATLYWYQQILGQGPKLLIQFQNNGVVDDSQLPKDRFSAERLKGVDSTLKIQPAKLEDSAVYLCASSTTIGVLSYEQYFGPGTRLTVT.

The V and J genes are TRBV3-1 (or the pseudogene TRBV3-2) and TRBJ1-4, with D possibly matching TRBD1 (6 bases). Germline loops: CDR1 LGHDT, CDR2 YNNKEL (reference sequence). V was pared by 3 bases and J by 6 bases, with 11 bases between. This CDR3 spans 14 amino acids. This CDR3 reads CASSHRGFDEKLFF. CDR3 coding DNA: TGTGCCAGCAGCCACAGGGGATTTGATGAAAAACTGTTTTTT.

This clone was found a few times. The chain links TRBV5-1 to TRBJ2-7; 10 positions agree with TRBD1. The CDR3 is 16 residues long. Looked up from germline, CDR1 is SGHRS and CDR2 is YFSETQ. V trimming: 2 bases; J trimming: 4 bases; junction bases outside the gene matches: 9. DNA of the CDR3: TGCGCCAGCAGCTTAAATCCGGGACAGGGGCCGTACGAGCAGTACTTC. Translating it yields CASSLNPGQGPYEQYF.

The chain links TRBV9 to TRBJ2-3; possibly TRBD2 for D (5 bases). Trimming took 2 bases from V and 0 from J, leaving 10 bases between them. The CDR3 loop spans 15 amino acids. Germline CDR1 is SGDLS and CDR2 is YYNGEE. The CDR3 here is CASSVAGGSTDTQYF. The CDR3 DNA follows: TGTGCCAGCAGCGTGGCCGGAGGAAGCACAGATACGCAGTATTTT.

The chain recombines TRBV3-1 (or the pseudogene TRBV3-2) with TRBJ1-4; tentatively, D is TRBD1 (5 bases). The CDR3 is made up of 14 amino acids. With 7 bases removed from V and 5 bases from J, the gap between germline ends came to 14 bases. Germline values: CDR1 LGHDT, CDR2 YNNKEL (reference sequence). Written as DNA, the CDR3 is TGTGCCAGCACCCTGGGGCTGAGGAATGAAAAACTGTTTTTT. It yields the protein CASTLGLRNEKLFF.

In this sample, this clone turned up a few times. The J gene is TRBJ1-5, the V gene TRBV5-5, with 12 bases aligning to TRBD1. Trimming removed 2 bases from V and 1 base from J; junction bases left unmatched: 10. The CDR3 is 19 residues long. Per the germline V gene, CDR1 is SGHKS and CDR2 is YYEKEE (reference sequence). The CDR3 coding sequence is TGTGCCAGCAGCTTTGGGCTGGGACAGGGGGCGTGGAGCAATCAGCCCCAGCATTTT. This encodes CASSFGLGQGAWSNQPQHF. Filled out from reference TRBV5-5 and TRBJ1-5, the complete variable domain reads DAGVTQSPTHLIKTRGQQVTLRCSPISGHKSVSWYQQVLGQGPQFIFQYYEKEERGRGNFPDRFSARQFPNYSSELNVNALLLGDSALYLCASSFGLGQGAWSNQPQHFGDGTRLSIL.

The rearrangement joins TRBV5-4 to TRBJ2-2, with 10 bases matching TRBD1. CDR1 and CDR2 from the germline V gene are SGHNT and YYREEE (reference sequence). With 7 bases clipped from V and 8 bases from J, the junction kept 5 bases outside the gene matches. The CDR3 is made up of 13 amino acids. The CDR3 region is CASGRQGAGELFF. In DNA form, the CDR3 reads TGTGCCAGCGGTCGACAGGGGGCTGGGGAGCTGTTTTTT.

The rearrangement uses TRBV6-5 and TRBJ2-1, with TRBD2 matching over 7 bases. Trimming at V came to 4 bases and at J to 0 bases, leaving 6 bases not matched to a gene. This CDR3 has 16 amino acids. CDR1 is MNHEY, CDR2 SVGAGI, per germline. The CDR3 DNA reads TGTGCCAGCAGTTTACTAGCGTATAGCTCCTACAATGAGCAGTTCTTC. Encoded protein: CASSLLAYSSYNEQFF.

The V gene is TRBV6-2 or TRBV6-3, the J gene TRBJ2-1; 12 bases line up with TRBD2. The CDR3 length is 18 residues. V dropped 6 bases and J dropped 2; count of bases not matched to a gene: 11. From germline, CDR1 is MNHEY and CDR2 SVGEGT. The CDR3 DNA reads as TGTGCCAGCAGCCTGACTAGCGGGAGAGTAAGGGCCTACAATGAGCAGTTCTTC. Translating gives CASSLTSGRVRAYNEQFF.

The CDR3 sequence: CASSIVPGDRIFPYGYTF. Written as DNA, the CDR3 is TGTGCCAGTAGTATAGTCCCTGGGGACAGAATATTCCCCTATGGCTACACCTTC. This chain uses TRBV19 with TRBJ1-2, with 7 nucleotides matching TRBD1. The ends lost 1 base at V and 4 bases at J; junction bases unmatched: 15. Germline V CDR1 and CDR2: LNHDA, SQIVND (reference sequence). CDR3 length: 18 amino acids.

The V and J genes are TRBV10-3 and TRBJ2-1; 8 bases match TRBD1. The germline V gene has CDR1 ENHRY and CDR2 SYGVKD. The CDR3 covers 13 residues. The V segment lost 6 bases and the J segment 8 bases; nucleotides outside the gene matches: 6. The DNA of the CDR3 is TGTGCCATCAGCGCGACAGGGGAAGATGAGCAGTTCTTC. Amino acid sequence: CAISATGEDEQFF.

CDR3 coding DNA: TGTGCCAGCAGCATCATAGGGGCAGAGAATGAGCAGTTCTTC. Translated: CASSIIGAENEQFF. This chain links TRBV13 with TRBJ2-1; D might be TRBD1 (5 bases). Germline CDR1 reads PRHDT; CDR2 reads FYEKMQ (reference sequence). Trimming pared 5 bases from V and 7 bases from J, leaving 15 bases between. The CDR3 is 14 residues long.

This chain connects TRBV4-1 to TRBJ2-7; maybe TRBD1 (6 bases). V gave up 0 bases and J gave up 2 bases, with 17 bases separating them. Germline lookup yields CDR1 MGHRA and CDR2 YSYEKL. This CDR3 has 17 amino acids. The CDR3 nucleotides are TGCGCCAGCAGCCAAGATGGGTCGGGACACACTACCTACGAGCAGTACTTC. Protein product: CASSQDGSGHTTYEQYF.

V usage is TRBV14 and J usage is TRBJ2-7, with TRBD2 matching 10 bases. CDR3 length equals 14 residues. Losses at the gene ends were 2 bases for V and 6 bases for J; bases not matched to a gene: 4. Germline V gene sequence: CDR1 SGHDN, CDR2 FVKESK. CDR3: CASSQLAGGSEQYF. As DNA, the CDR3 is TGTGCCAGCAGCCAATTAGCGGGAGGAAGCGAGCAGTACTTC.

The chain employs TRBV28 and TRBJ2-1; D may be TRBD2 (5 bases). This CDR3 spans 17 amino acids. Between the trimmed V and J ends, which lost 1 base and 0 bases, there was a span of 13 bases. CDR1 is MDHEN and CDR2 is SYDVKM in the germline V gene. The CDR3 region has the DNA TGTGCCAGCAGTTTATTCTCTAGCCCAAGCTCCTACAATGAGCAGTTCTTC. It is translated as CASSLFSSPSSYNEQFF.

CDR3 coding DNA: TGTGCCAGTAGTACCCCCGGACTAGCGGTCACAGATACGCAGTATTTT. Translating gives CASSTPGLAVTDTQYF. V is TRBV19 and J is TRBJ2-3; TRBD2 matches 10 bases. The J segment lost 2 bases and the V segment lost 4 bases, leaving 6 bases of the junction unmatched. Per germline, CDR1 LNHDA and CDR2 SQIVND (reference sequence). This CDR3 has 16 amino acids.